A single sample is the source of the 21 T cell receptor beta chains below, sequenced in a study of T cells after yellow fever vaccination. TCRdb re-analysed the 5' RACE reads in MiXCR, keeping a single row per CDR3 protein. This table has 150,000 to 200,000 distinct CDR3 sequences, roughly 6.4% appearing once. The starting material was CD4+ T cells sorted from PBMCs, obtained on the day of the first yellow fever vaccination. These receptors originate from a man younger than 35 who received the YFV17D yellow fever vaccine.

This clonotype came up many times. The V call is TRBV5-5, the J call TRBJ2-2, with TRBD2 matching 15 bases. The CDR3 consists of 17 residues. V trimming: 3 bases; J trimming: 0 bases; junction bases outside the gene matches: 0. Germline V gene data show CDR1 as SGHKS and CDR2 as YYEKEE (reference sequence). Here the CDR3 reads CASSWTSGGANTGELFF. CDR3 DNA sequence: TGTGCCAGCAGCTGGACTAGCGGGGGGGCGAACACCGGGGAGCTGTTTTTT. Together with reference TRBV5-5 and TRBJ2-2, the CDR3 gives the full variable domain: DAGVTQSPTHLIKTRGQQVTLRCSPISGHKSVSWYQQVLGQGPQFIFQYYEKEERGRGNFPDRFSARQFPNYSSELNVNALLLGDSALYLCASSWTSGGANTGELFFGEGSRLTVL.

This clonotype was picked up many times. The chain carries TRBV5-1 and TRBJ2-7; D gene ambiguous. The CDR3 is 14 amino acids. V dropped 4 bases and J dropped 6 bases, with 17 bases sitting between them. Germline values: CDR1 SGHRS, CDR2 YFSETQ. The CDR3 DNA sequence: TGCGCCAGCAGCCTATACGGTTCTCGAGTCGAGCAGTACTTC. As protein: CASSLYGSRVEQYF.

This clonotype was picked up a small number of times. V gene TRBV5-1 combines with J gene TRBJ2-3, with 7 positions matching TRBD1. V gave up 2 bases and J gave up 4 bases; unmatched junction bases: 4. The CDR3 is 14 amino acids. Germline V gene sequence: CDR1 SGHRS, CDR2 YFSETQ. CDR3: CASSFTGDADTQYF. The CDR3, as DNA: TGCGCCAGCAGCTTTACAGGGGACGCAGATACGCAGTATTTT.

V usage is TRBV5-1 and J usage is TRBJ2-3; D ambiguous. Germline-derived CDR1 and CDR2 are SGHRS and YFSETQ. This CDR3 is 14 amino acids long. V lost 0 bases and J 2 bases, leaving 7 bases between the germline ends. The CDR3 coding sequence is TGCGCCAGCAGCTTGGATCGAGACACAGATACGCAGTATTTT. It yields the protein CASSLDRDTDTQYF. The full variable domain, in which reference TRBV5-1 and TRBJ2-3 provide the parts outside the CDR3, is KAGVTQTPRYLIKTRGQQVTLSCSPISGHRSVSWYQQTPGQGLQFLFEYFSETQRNKGNFPGRFSGRQFSNSRSEMNVSTLELGDSALYLCASSLDRDTDTQYFGPGTRLTVL.

This clonotype was detected a few times. This chain links TRBV4-3 with TRBJ1-3, with TRBD1 matching over 7 bases. Germline V lookup: CDR1 LGHNA, CDR2 YSLEER. J was trimmed by 7 bases and V by 0 bases; bases with no gene match: 12. The CDR3 sequence is 17 residues long. The CDR3 nucleotides read TGCGCCAGCAGCCAAGATGAGACAGGGCTCGGGGGGAACACCATATATTTT. Residues: CASSQDETGLGGNTIYF.

This clonotype was recorded at least ten times. The chain is built from TRBV2 and TRBJ1-2, with D possibly TRBD1 on 6 matching bases. The CDR3 consists of 13 residues. CDR1 and CDR2 (germline): SNHLY, FYNNEI. With 2 bases removed from V and 8 bases from J, the gap between germline ends came to 12 bases. The CDR3 DNA follows: TGTGCCAGCAGTGAATGGGGGGGCGGCGGCTACACCTTC. It translates to CASSEWGGGGYTF.

This clonotype was picked up many times. The germline gene is not matched at one end of the junction; a read error may be the cause. V usage is TRBV5-1 and J usage is TRBJ1-1; D gene unclear. Germline CDR1 is SGHRS and CDR2 is YFSETQ. The CDR3 contains 13 residues. In DNA, the CDR3 is TGTGCCAGCAGCTTAACACGGAACACTGAAGCTTTCTTT. It translates to CASSLTRNTEAFF. The full variable domain, completed using reference TRBV5-1 and TRBJ1-1, is KAGVTQTPRYLIKTRGQQVTLSCSPISGHRSVSWYQQTPGQGLQFLFEYFSETQRNKGNFPGRFSGRQFSNSRSEMNVSTLELGDSALYLCASSLTRNTEAFFGQGTRLTVV.

This clonotype was seen more than once but under ten times. V usage is TRBV15 and J usage is TRBJ2-5; D call uncertain. The CDR3 is 13 amino acids. V lost 4 bases and J lost 4, with 10 bases in between. Germline V gene sequence: CDR1 LNHNV, CDR2 YYDKDF (reference sequence). DNA for the CDR3: TGTGCCACCAGCACACACGCAGGAGAGACCCAGTACTTC. Protein: CATSTHAGETQYF.

The rearrangement joins TRBV11-2 to TRBJ2-2; D ambiguous. The germline V gene encodes CDR1 SGHAT and CDR2 FQNNGV. The CDR3 length is 16 residues. V was shortened by 0 bases and J by 1 base, with 9 bases between the two germline ends. CDR3 bases: TGTGCCAGCAGCTTAGATCGACGTCGGAACACCGGGGAGCTGTTTTTT. Encoded protein: CASSLDRRRNTGELFF.

The rearrangement uses TRBV12-3 or TRBV12-4 and TRBJ2-1; 8 bases match TRBD2. V lost 4 bases and J lost 4; bases outside the gene matches: 6. The length of the CDR3 is 15 residues. The CDR3 reads CASSSGGGQYNEQFF. CDR3 DNA: TGTGCCAGCAGTTCGGGGGGGGGACAATACAATGAGCAGTTCTTC.

This clonotype was counted between two and nine times. This chain joins TRBV10-3 and TRBJ2-3; D might be TRBD2 (6 bases). CDR1 and CDR2 (germline): ENHRY, SYGVKD. Deletions cut 4 bases from V and 4 bases from J, with 12 bases between. The CDR3 has 14 residues. As DNA, the CDR3 is TGTGCCATCAGTGCCACGACTAGTTCAGATACGCAGTATTTT. Translation: CAISATTSSDTQYF.

The sample holds a few counts of this clonotype. The rearrangement links TRBV5-1 to TRBJ1-3; no reliable D call. CDR1 and CDR2 (germline): SGHRS, YFSETQ. V was trimmed by 0 bases and J by 0 bases, leaving 7 bases between them. The CDR3 contains 15 residues. CDR3 region: CASSLVGGSGNTIYF. The CDR3 DNA reads as TGCGCCAGCAGCTTGGTTGGAGGCTCTGGAAACACCATATATTTT.

The V gene is TRBV28, the J gene TRBJ1-1; TRBD1 might be the D (5 bases). The V end lost 6 bases, the J end lost 0 bases, and 17 bases lay between the germline ends. Germline values: CDR1 MDHEN, CDR2 SYDVKM. The CDR3 consists of 16 residues. The CDR3 coding sequence is TGTGCCAGCAGGACACCGAAACCGACAGTGAACACTGAAGCTTTCTTT. Translated, it gives CASRTPKPTVNTEAFF.

This clonotype has only a few counts. The rearrangement uses TRBV12-3 or TRBV12-4 and TRBJ2-7; D possibly corresponds to TRBD2 (5 bases). The CDR3 is 14 amino acids. V lost 6 bases to trimming and J lost 0 bases, with 12 bases between them. CDR3 region: CASSGRDYSYEQYF. The DNA of the CDR3 is TGTGCCAGCAGCGGCCGAGACTACTCCTACGAGCAGTACTTC.

This clonotype has ten or more counts. This chain connects TRBV5-1 to TRBJ2-5, with 9 bases identical to TRBD2. CDR3 size: 15 residues. V shed 2 bases, J shed 0 bases, and the junction held 2 bases outside the gene matches. The germline V gene has CDR1 SGHRS and CDR2 YFSETQ. The CDR3 DNA reads TGCGCCAGCAGCTTTGGCGGGAGGGACCAAGAGACCCAGTACTTC. Its translation: CASSFGGRDQETQYF.

This clonotype turned up a few times. This chain connects TRBV19 to TRBJ1-3, with TRBD1 matching over 9 bases. The CDR3 loop spans 15 amino acids. Trimming took 10 bases from V and 4 from J; bases not matched to a gene: 11. Germline V gives CDR1 LNHDA, CDR2 SQIVND (reference sequence). CDR3 nucleotides: TGTGCCACCAACCTTGACAGGGGGGACGGAAACACCATATATTTT. This gives the protein CATNLDRGDGNTIYF.

This clonotype was picked up many times. The V gene is TRBV20-1, the J gene TRBJ2-3; 9 bases align to TRBD2. This CDR3 region has 14 residues. CDR1 is DFQATT, CDR2 SNEGSKA, per germline (reference sequence). Trimming took 6 bases from V and 7 from J; bases not matched to a gene: 11. The CDR3 nucleotides are TGCAGTGCCCAGTGGGGCGGGGGGGGCAATACGCAGTATTTT. Amino acid sequence: CSAQWGGGGNTQYF.

This clonotype was counted once. This sequence joins TRBV20-1 and TRBJ1-2; D gene ambiguous. Germline V gives CDR1 DFQATT, CDR2 SNEGSKA (reference sequence). The CDR3 sequence is 11 residues long. V was cut by 3 bases and J by 5 bases, with 7 bases left in between. CDR3 protein: CSARMWYGYTF. The CDR3 nucleotides read TGCAGTGCTAGGATGTGGTATGGCTACACCTTC.

The chain employs TRBV5-8 and TRBJ1-5; 9 nucleotides line up with TRBD1. The CDR3 runs 15 residues. CDR1 SGHTS and CDR2 YDEGEE come from the germline V gene. J gave up 7 bases and V 4 bases, and 9 bases lay outside the gene matches. CDR3 sequence: CASSTGTGKGQPQHF. The CDR3 DNA sequence: TGTGCCAGCAGCACCGGGACAGGGAAGGGACAGCCCCAGCATTTT.

This clonotype was seen ten or more times. The V call is TRBV2, the J call TRBJ2-7, with D unresolved. Germline CDR1 SNHLY, CDR2 FYNNEI. The V end lost 8 bases, the J end lost 4 bases, and 18 bases lay between the germline ends. The CDR3 is made up of 14 amino acids. CDR3 in amino acids: CASRQAIVLYEQYV. CDR3 coding DNA: TGTGCCAGCCGCCAGGCCATCGTTCTTTACGAGCAGTACGTC.

This clonotype occurred many times. The V call is TRBV4-3, the J call TRBJ1-6; D ambiguous. Germline lookup yields CDR1 LGHNA and CDR2 YSLEER. There are 19 residues in the CDR3. V lost 0 bases and J lost 0, with 15 bases in between. CDR3 in DNA: TGCGCCAGCAGCCAAGATCACCGTCGGGGAAGCTCCTATAATTCACCCCTCCACTTT. Amino acids: CASSQDHRRGSSYNSPLHF.